Sequencing of this T cell receptor (beta chain) was carried out in a study of cytomegalovirus exposure and HLA in healthy donors. Study-level information: There were approximately 81 million unique TCRs (from HLA-typed donors) in an early data release.

Looked up from germline, CDR1 is SEHNR and CDR2 is FQNEAQ (reference sequence). The CDR3 extends over 15 amino acids. The V end lost 6 bases, the J end lost 5 bases, and 19 bases lay between the germline ends. This cohort consisted of healthy bone marrow donors. About this clone itself: Its antigen is undetermined.

This PCR relied on a set of 60 Vbeta primers and 13 Jbeta primers. Clones were sequenced by immunoSEQ multiplex PCR, and TCRdb holds only the in-frame ones, with some missing. This table has around 94,000 clones, 78% appearing once. Study outcomes and limitations: Cytomegalovirus status was reportedly diagnosed by the classifier with high specificity and sensitivity. The study flagged approximately 180 TCR beta chains as cytomegalovirus-associated.

This chain links TRBV7-9 with TRBJ1-2; possible D gene TRBD1, 5 bases. The TCR was taken from a male donor in good health and CMV-seropositive. Sequenced material: PBMCs. The CDR3 here is CASSLVEQVVYGYTF. CDR3 nucleotide sequence: TGTGCCAGCAGTCTAGTGGAACAGGTGGTTTATGGCTACACCTTC.